This T cell receptor (beta chain) was identified in a study of breast tumors, draining lymph nodes, adjacent tissues. TCRdb itself ran the multiplex PCR reads through MiXCR, one entry per CDR3 protein. This sample yields some 170,000 distinct CDR3 sequences, of which around a third are seen a single time; about 3.8% belongs to the top ten. This clonotype has a count of ten or more. What it recognizes is unknown. Study conclusions and caveats: Tumor T cell lymph node origin was a supported hypothesis, not proven. Tumors had less TCR diversity than lymph nodes, more than nontumor tissue. Findings are consistent with lymph node origin and intratumoral expansion of most tumor T cells.

Breast cancer patients provided tissue from their axillary draining lymph nodes. Source material: axillary lymph node tissue. This clonotype was obtained from a female donor with breast cancer. Some clones in this sample may be carry-over from other donors' samples.

In nucleotides, the CDR3 is TGCGCCAGCAGCCTTCCTTGGACAGGGATCTACGAGCAGTACTTC. Residues: CASSLPWTGIYEQYF. This chain joins TRBV5-1 and TRBJ2-7; 8 bases line up with TRBD1. The ends lost 4 bases at V and 3 bases at J; junction bases unmatched: 9. CDR3 length equals 15 residues. The germline V gene has CDR1 SGHRS and CDR2 YFSETQ.